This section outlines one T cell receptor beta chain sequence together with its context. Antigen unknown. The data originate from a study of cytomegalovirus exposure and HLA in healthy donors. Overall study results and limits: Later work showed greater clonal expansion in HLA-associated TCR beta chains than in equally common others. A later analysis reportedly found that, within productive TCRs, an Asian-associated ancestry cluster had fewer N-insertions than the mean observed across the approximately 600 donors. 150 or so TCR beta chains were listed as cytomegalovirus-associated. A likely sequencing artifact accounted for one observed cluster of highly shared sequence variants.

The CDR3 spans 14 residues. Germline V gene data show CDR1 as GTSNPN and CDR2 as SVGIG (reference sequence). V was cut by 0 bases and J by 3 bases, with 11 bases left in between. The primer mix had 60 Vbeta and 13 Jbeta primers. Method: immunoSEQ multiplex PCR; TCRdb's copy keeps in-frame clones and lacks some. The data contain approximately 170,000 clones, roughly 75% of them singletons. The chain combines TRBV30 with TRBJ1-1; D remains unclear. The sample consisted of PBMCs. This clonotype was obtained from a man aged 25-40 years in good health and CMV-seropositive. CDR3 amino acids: CAWSVSRADTEAFF. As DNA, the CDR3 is TGTGCCTGGAGTGTATCGAGGGCGGACACTGAAGCTTTCTTT.